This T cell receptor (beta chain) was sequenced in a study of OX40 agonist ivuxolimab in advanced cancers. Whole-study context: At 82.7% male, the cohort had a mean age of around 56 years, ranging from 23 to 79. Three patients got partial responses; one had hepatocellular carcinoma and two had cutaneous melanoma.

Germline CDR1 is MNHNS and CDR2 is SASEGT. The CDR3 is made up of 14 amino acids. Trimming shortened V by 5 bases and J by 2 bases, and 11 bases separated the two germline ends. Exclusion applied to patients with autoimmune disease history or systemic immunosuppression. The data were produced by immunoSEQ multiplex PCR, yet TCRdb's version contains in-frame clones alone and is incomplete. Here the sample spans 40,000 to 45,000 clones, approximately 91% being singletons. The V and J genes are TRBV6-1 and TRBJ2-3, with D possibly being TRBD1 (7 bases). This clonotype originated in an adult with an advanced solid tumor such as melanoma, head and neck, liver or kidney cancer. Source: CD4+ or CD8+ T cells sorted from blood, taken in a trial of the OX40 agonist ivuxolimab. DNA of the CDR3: TGTGCCAGCAGTACAGGGGAGGCCACAGATACGCAGTATTTT. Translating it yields CASSTGEATDTQYF.